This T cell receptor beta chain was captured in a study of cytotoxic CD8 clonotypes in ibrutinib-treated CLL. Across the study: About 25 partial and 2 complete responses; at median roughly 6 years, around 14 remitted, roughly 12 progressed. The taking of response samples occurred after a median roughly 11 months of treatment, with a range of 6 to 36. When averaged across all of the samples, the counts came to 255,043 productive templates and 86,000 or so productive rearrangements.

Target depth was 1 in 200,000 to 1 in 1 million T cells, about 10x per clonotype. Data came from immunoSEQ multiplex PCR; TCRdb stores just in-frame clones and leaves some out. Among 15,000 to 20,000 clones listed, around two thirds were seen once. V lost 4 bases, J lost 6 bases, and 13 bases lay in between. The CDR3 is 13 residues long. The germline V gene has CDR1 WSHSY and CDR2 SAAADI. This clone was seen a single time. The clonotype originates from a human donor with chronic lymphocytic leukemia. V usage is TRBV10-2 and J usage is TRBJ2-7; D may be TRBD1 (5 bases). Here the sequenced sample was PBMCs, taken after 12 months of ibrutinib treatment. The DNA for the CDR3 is TGCGCCAGCAGTGTAGGACAAGTTTCCGAGCAGTACTTC. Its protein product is CASSVGQVSEQYF.